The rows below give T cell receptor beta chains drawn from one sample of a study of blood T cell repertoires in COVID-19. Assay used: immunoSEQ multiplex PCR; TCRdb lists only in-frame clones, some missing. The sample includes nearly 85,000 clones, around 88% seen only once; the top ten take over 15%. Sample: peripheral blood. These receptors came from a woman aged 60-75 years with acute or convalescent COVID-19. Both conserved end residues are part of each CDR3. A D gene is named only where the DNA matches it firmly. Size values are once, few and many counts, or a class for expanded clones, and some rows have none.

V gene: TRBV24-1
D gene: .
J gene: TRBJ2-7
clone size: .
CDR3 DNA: TGTGCCACCAGTCGGGACACCTACGAGCAGTACTTC
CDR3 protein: CATSRDTYEQYF

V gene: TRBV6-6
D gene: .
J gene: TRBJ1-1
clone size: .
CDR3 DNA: TGTGCCAGCAGGCAGGGTGGGGGGACTGAAGCTTTCTTT
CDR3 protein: CASRQGGGTEAFF

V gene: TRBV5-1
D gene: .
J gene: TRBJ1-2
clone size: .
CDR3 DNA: TGCGCCAGCTCCCCCCCCTCCTATTGGTTCACCTTC
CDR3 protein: CASSPPSYWFTF

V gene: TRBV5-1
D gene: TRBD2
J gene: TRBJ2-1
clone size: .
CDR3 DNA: TGCGCCAGCAGCTTGGCCGGTCTAGCGGGAGTGGGAAACTACAATGAGCAGTTCTTC
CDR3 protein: CASSLAGLAGVGNYNEQFF

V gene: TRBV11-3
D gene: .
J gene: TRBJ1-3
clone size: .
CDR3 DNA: TGTGCCAGCAGCTTATCGACAGTCAACACCATATATTTT
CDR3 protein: CASSLSTVNTIYF

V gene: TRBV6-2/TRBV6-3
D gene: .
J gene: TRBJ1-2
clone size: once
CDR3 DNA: TGTGCCAGCAGTACCTCAGGGTACTATGGCTACACCTTC
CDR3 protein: CASSTSGYYGYTF

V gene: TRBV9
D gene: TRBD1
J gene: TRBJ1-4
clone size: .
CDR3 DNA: TGTGCCAGCAGCGTAGGAATTGCCGGGACAGGGGCAAGGTCTAATGAAAAACTGTTTTTT
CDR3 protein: CASSVGIAGTGARSNEKLFF

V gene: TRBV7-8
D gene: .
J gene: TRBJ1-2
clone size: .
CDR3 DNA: TGTGCCAGCAGGGATCCGGGACATTCAGAGTTTGGCTACACCTTC
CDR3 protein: CASRDPGHSEFGYTF

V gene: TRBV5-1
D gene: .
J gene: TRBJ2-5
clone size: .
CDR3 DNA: TGCGCCAGCAGCTATATAGAGACCCAGTACTTC
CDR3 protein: CASSYIETQYF

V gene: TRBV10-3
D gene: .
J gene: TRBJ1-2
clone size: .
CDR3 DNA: TGTGCCATCAGCGAGCCCAGGGAATCCTATGGCTACACCTTC
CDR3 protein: CAISEPRESYGYTF

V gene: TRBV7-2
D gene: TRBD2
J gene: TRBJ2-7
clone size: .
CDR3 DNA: TGTGCCAGCAGCCCCGGACTAGCGGGGGGTTATATGAACGAGCAGTACTTC
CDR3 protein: CASSPGLAGGYMNEQYF

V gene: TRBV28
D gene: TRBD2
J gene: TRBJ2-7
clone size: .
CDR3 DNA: TGTGCCAGCAGTTTATCGCTAGCGGGAGCCGAGCAGTACTTC
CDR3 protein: CASSLSLAGAEQYF

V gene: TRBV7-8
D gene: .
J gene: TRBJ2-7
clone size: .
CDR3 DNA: TGTGCCAGCAGCCCTGCCTACGAGCAGTACTTC
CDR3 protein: CASSPAYEQYF

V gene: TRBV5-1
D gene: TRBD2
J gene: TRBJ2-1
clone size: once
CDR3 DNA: TGCGCCAGCAGCTCACTTAGCGGGCCTTACAATGAGCAGTTCTTC
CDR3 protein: CASSSLSGPYNEQFF

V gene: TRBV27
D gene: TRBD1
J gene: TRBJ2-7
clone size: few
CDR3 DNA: TGTGCCAGCAGTTTACTGACAGGGGGTAGGTCCTACGAGCAGTACTTC
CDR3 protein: CASSLLTGGRSYEQYF

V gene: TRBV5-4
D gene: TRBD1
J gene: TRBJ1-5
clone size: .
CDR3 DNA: TGTGCCAGCAGCAACGGGACAGTCAATCAGCCCCAGCATTTT
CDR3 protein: CASSNGTVNQPQHF

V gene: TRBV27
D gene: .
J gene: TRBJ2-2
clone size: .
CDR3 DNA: TGTGCCAGCATTCCGGGCGGGATCACCGGGGAGCTGTTTTTT
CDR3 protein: CASIPGGITGELFF

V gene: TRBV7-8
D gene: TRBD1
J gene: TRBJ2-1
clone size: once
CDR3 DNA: TGTGCCAGCAGCTTAGAGGGGGCCGCCTACAATGAGCAGTTCTTC
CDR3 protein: CASSLEGAAYNEQFF

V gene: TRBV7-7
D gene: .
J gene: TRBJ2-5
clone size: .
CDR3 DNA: TGTGCTAGCAGCCCCAGGGCAAATCAAGAGACCCAGTACTTC
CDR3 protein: CASSPRANQETQYF

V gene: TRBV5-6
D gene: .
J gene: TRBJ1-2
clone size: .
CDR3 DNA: TGTGCCAGCAGCCTCCTAGGGGAGGGCTATGGCTACACCTTC
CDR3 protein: CASSLLGEGYGYTF

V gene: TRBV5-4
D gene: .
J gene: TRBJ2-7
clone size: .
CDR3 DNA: TGTGCCAGCAGCAGGACATCCTCCTACGAGCAGTACTTC
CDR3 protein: CASSRTSSYEQYF

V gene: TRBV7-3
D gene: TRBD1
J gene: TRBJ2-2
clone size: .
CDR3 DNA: TGTGCCAGCAGCTCACCCGGGACAGGGAACACCGGGGAGCTGTTTTTT
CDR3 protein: CASSSPGTGNTGELFF

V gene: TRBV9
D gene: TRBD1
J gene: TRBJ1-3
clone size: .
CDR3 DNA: TGTGCCAGCAGCGTCGCGGGACAGGGAAACACCATATATTTT
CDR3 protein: CASSVAGQGNTIYF

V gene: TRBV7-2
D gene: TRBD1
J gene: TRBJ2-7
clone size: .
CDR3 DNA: TGTGCCAGCAGCGCGCCCCTCGACAGGGGGCGACCCTACGAGCAGTACTTC
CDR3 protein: CASSAPLDRGRPYEQYF

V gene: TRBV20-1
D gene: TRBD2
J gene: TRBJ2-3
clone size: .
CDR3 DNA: TGCAGTGCTAGTCCCATGGCGGGGGGGCCGTGGGGTACGCAGTATTTT
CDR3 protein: CSASPMAGGPWGTQYF

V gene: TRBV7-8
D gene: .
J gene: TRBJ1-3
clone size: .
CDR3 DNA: TGTGCCAGCCTCCTGGGGGGGCGGAACTCTGGAAACACCATATATTTT
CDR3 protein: CASLLGGRNSGNTIYF

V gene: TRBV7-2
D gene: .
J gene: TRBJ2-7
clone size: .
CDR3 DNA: TGTGCCAGCAGCTCTAATTACGAGCAGTACTTC
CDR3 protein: CASSSNYEQYF

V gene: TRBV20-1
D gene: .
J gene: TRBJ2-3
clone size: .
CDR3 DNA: TGCAGTGCTAGTCTTCAGTTGTCAGCAGATACGCAGTATTTT
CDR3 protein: CSASLQLSADTQYF

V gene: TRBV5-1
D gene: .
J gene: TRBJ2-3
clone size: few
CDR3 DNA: TGCGCCAGCAGCCCTTCGGTGGCAGATACGCAGTATTTT
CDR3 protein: CASSPSVADTQYF

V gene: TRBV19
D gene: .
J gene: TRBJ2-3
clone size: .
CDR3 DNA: TGTGCCACCTCGGACTGGAGAGCAACAGATACGCAGTATTTT
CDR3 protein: CATSDWRATDTQYF

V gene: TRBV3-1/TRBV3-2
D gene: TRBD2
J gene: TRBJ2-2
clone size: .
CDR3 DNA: TGTGCCAGCAGCCAAGCAACTCCTAGCGGGAGGGTCGGGGAGCTGTTTTTT
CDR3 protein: CASSQATPSGRVGELFF

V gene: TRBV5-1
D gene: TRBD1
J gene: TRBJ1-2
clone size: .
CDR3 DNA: TGCGCCAGCAGCTTGGATTTCCAGGACAGGGGTTCATATGGCTACACCTTC
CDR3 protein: CASSLDFQDRGSYGYTF

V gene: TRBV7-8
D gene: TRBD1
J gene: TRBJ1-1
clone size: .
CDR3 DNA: TGTGCCAGCAGCGAAGGACAGGGAAATCGGGCTTTCTTT
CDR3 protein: CASSEGQGNRAFF

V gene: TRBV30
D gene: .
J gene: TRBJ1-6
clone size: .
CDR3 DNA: TGTGCCTGGGGCCAGGGTAATTCACCCCTCCACTTT
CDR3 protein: CAWGQGNSPLHF

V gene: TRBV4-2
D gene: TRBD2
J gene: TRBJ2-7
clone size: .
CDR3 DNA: TGTGCCAGCAGCCAAGCAGCGGGGGGGCCAGGCGAGCAGTACTTC
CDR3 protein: CASSQAAGGPGEQYF

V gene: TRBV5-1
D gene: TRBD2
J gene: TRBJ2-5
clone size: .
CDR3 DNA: TGCGCCAGCAGCGTACTAGCGGGGGGTGAGGAAGAGACCCAGTACTTC
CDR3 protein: CASSVLAGGEEETQYF

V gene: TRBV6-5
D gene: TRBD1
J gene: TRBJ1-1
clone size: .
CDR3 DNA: TGTGCCAGCAGACAGGGACAGGGAACCGCTGAAGCTTTCTTT
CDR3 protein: CASRQGQGTAEAFF

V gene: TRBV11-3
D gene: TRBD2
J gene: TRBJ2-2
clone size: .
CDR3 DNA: TGTGCCAGCAGCTTGGGACTAGGAGGCACCGGGGAGCTGTTTTTT
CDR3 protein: CASSLGLGGTGELFF